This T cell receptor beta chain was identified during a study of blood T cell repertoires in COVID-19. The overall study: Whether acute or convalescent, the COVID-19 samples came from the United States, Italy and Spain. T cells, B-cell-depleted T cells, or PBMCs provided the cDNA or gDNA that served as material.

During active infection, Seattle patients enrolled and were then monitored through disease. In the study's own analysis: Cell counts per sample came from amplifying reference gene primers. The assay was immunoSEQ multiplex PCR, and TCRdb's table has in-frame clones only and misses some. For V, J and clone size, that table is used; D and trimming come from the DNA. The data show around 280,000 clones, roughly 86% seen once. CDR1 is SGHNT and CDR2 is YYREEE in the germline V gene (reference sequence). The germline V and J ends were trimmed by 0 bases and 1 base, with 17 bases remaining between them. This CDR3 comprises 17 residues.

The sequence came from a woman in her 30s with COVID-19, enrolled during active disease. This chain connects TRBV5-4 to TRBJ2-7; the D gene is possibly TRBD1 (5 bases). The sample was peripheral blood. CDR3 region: CASSLGFSGPMSYEQYF. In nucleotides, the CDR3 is TGTGCCAGCAGCTTGGGATTTTCAGGGCCCATGTCCTACGAGCAGTACTTC.